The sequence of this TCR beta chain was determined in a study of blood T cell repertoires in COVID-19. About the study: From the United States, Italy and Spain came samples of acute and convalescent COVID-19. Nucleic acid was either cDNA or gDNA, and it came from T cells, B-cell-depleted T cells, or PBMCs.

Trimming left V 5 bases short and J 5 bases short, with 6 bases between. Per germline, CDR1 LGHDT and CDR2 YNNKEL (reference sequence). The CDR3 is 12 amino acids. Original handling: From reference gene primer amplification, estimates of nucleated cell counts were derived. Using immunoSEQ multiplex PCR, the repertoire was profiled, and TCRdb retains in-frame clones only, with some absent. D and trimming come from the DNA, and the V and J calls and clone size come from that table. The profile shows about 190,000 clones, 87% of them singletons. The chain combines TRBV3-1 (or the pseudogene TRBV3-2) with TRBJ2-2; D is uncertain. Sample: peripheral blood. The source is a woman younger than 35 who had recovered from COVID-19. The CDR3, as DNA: TGTGCCAGCAGCGACAAGACCGGGGAGCTGTTTTTT. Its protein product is CASSDKTGELFF.